The T cell receptor (beta chain) described here comes from a study of T cell responses to AZD1222 COVID-19 vaccine (dated by TCRdb to the early 2020s). General notes on the study: Because spike-specific TCR depth and breadth did not differ between the two schedules, AZD1222 recipients who got a second dose at roughly 4 weeks were pooled with those who got a second dose at roughly 12 weeks. A total of roughly 240 trial participants underwent TCR sequencing, of whom nearly 210 received two doses of AZD1222 and around 26 received two doses of the MenACWY control vaccine. Trial participants were enrolled by age into subgroups of 18-55, 56-69 and 70-plus years, and roughly 150, 30 and 60 TCR-sequenced participants, respectively, were included in these subgroups. The paper's findings and limits, for the study overall: After two AZD1222 doses, both the breadth and the depth of spike-specific TCRs were significantly higher than at day 0 and than in MenACWY recipients. Because no day 14 peak-response samples were available, repertoires were characterized only after the peak T cell response. In the small 56-69-year group, the increase in depth fell short of significance, most likely because of low power. Most participants were white British and females outnumbered males, and the authors suggested that clonal diversity may have been underestimated. Nearly half of unique spike-specific TCRs reportedly recognized epitopes outside regions mutated in the B.1.351 and B.1.1.7 variants. The whole spike protein was spanned by vaccine-associated CD4 TCRs, and dominant responses were seen in regions 160-218 and 743-854. Conclusions about previously exposed vaccinees are limited because only six or seven AZD1222 recipients were SARS-CoV-2 seropositive at baseline.

As for this clone: Its antigen specificity is not known. Nothing much larger sits one base from this clone, and base qualities are not available.

The time point label here, explained by the study, means: baseline before first vaccination. The vaccinee samples were drawn from two UK trials, COV001 and COV002, one of which was a single-blind randomized controlled phase 2/3 trial testing AZD1222 (ChAdOx1 nCoV-19) in healthy adults. Trial participant PBMC samples were collected at day 0 and day 28 after the second dose for TCRbeta chain sequencing. The CDR3 regions of human TCRbeta chains were analyzed by immunosequencing. The paper's data handling went like this. Repertoire TCRs were matched against a reference library of SARS-CoV-2-specific TCRs generated with the MIRA antigen-specificity platform. Breadth was defined as the fraction of unique TCRs that were SARS-CoV-2-associated, and depth was defined as the fraction of total T cells that were SARS-CoV-2-associated. Each spike-specific TCR was assigned to its reactive spike region and to a CD4 or CD8 class using the MIRA data. Log10-transformed breadth and depth values were compared by one-way ANOVA with Sidak's multiple comparisons tests. Not all clones reach the TCRdb copy of this immuneACCESS table, which keeps in-frame sequences only. Checked studies attribute under half of the gap to unresolved V genes and leave the rest unexplained. That table is the source of V, J and clone size, and D and trimming were worked out from the DNA. Here the sample has 100,000 to 150,000 clones; approximately 88% occur a single time. The ten largest account for approximately 28% of the sample.

Sequences were derived from peripheral blood, sampled on day 0 of AZD1222 vaccination. This clonotype originated in an adult in good health.

The nucleotides are TGTGCCAGTGGGCGACTAGCGGGAGTGAATGAGCAGTTCTTC. Translated, it gives CASGRLAGVNEQFF. The sequence joins TRBV2 to TRBJ2-1; TRBD2 fits 12 bases in the junction. At the junction V is shortened by 9 bases and J by 7 bases; bases outside the gene matches: 7. The CDR3 spans 14 residues, from the cysteine through the phenylalanine. CDR3 DNA is the only sequence kept; it has 42 bases, read in frame from the first base. Via the germline V gene, CDR1 is SNHLY and CDR2 FYNNEI.